The rows below give T cell receptor beta chains drawn from one sample of a study of T cell responses to AZD1222 COVID-19 vaccine. Sequencing was performed with immunoSEQ multiplex PCR; in TCRdb, only in-frame clones are kept and a portion is missing. The sample includes some 80,000 clones, around 88% of them seen just once. The sequenced sample was peripheral blood, obtained 28 days after the second dose of the MenACWY control vaccine. These TCRs come from an adult who received the MenACWY meningococcal vaccine as a control. The CDR3 runs from the conserved cysteine through the conserved F or W. A D gene is named only where the DNA matches it firmly. The size entry is marked missing in some rows and otherwise reads once, few, many or a size class.

TRBV14	TRBJ2-6	NA	NA	CASSQDMRASGANVLTF	TGTGCCAGCAGCCAAGATATGAGAGCCTCTGGGGCCAACGTCCTGACTTTC
TRBV6-1	TRBJ1-1	NA	NA	CASSERSGRGAAFF	TGTGCCAGCAGTGAAAGGTCGGGGCGGGGAGCTGCTTTCTTT
TRBV6-5	TRBJ1-2	NA	NA	CASRRGTENYGYTF	TGTGCCAGCAGGCGCGGGACCGAGAACTATGGCTACACCTTC
TRBV12-3/TRBV12-4	TRBJ2-7	NA	NA	CASSLEVREQYF	TGTGCCAGCAGTCTGGAAGTACGCGAGCAGTACTTC
TRBV9	TRBJ2-5	NA	NA	CASASEPRVGRETQYF	TGTGCCAGCGCCTCAGAGCCCAGGGTTGGGAGGGAGACCCAGTACTTC
TRBV5-1	TRBJ1-5	NA	few	CASSPDARNQPQHF	TGCGCCAGCAGCCCGGATGCACGCAATCAGCCCCAGCATTTT
TRBV3-1/TRBV3-2	TRBJ2-1	NA	NA	CASSQDRLVGNEQFF	TGTGCCAGCAGCCAAGATCGGCTAGTAGGCAATGAGCAGTTCTTC
TRBV5-1	TRBJ2-7	NA	NA	CASSSIRGGDYEQYF	TGCGCCAGCAGCTCTATCAGGGGCGGGGACTACGAGCAGTACTTC
TRBV5-4	TRBJ1-4	NA	NA	CASSSSGGFGEKLFF	TGTGCCAGCAGCTCCAGCGGGGGCTTCGGTGAAAAACTGTTTTTT
TRBV6-5	TRBJ2-1	NA	many	CASSPGLAYNEQFF	TGTGCCAGCAGCCCCGGGCTCGCCTACAATGAGCAGTTCTTC
TRBV19	TRBJ2-3	TRBD2	once	CASSRGLASDTQYF	TGTGCCAGTAGTCGAGGACTAGCGTCGGATACGCAGTATTTT
TRBV7-3	TRBJ2-3	TRBD2	NA	CASSKSSGGAPDTQYF	TGTGCCAGCAGCAAGTCTAGCGGGGGGGCACCCGATACGCAGTATTTT
TRBV5-1	TRBJ2-7	NA	NA	CASSLDSRSYEQYF	TGCGCCAGCAGCTTGGACTCCCGGTCCTACGAGCAGTACTTC
TRBV20-1	TRBJ2-1	TRBD2	NA	CSASSSGEYNEQFF	TGCAGTGCTAGTTCTAGCGGGGAGTACAATGAGCAGTTCTTC
TRBV3-1/TRBV3-2	TRBJ2-2	NA	NA	CASSQVSGDTGELFF	TGTGCCAGCAGCCAAGTTTCCGGGGACACCGGGGAGCTGTTTTTT
TRBV5-1	TRBJ2-1	TRBD2	NA	CASSSGLAGGPDEQFF	TGCGCCAGCAGCTCTGGACTAGCGGGGGGGCCCGATGAGCAGTTCTTC
TRBV7-2	TRBJ1-2	NA	NA	CASSLDPATVNYGYTF	TGTGCCAGCAGCTTAGATCCGGCGACAGTCAACTATGGCTACACCTTC
TRBV7-2	TRBJ1-5	NA	NA	CASSFNPGPNQPQHF	TGTGCCAGCAGCTTTAATCCCGGGCCGAATCAGCCCCAGCATTTT
TRBV4-2	TRBJ2-1	TRBD2	NA	CASSHRLAGGPLRRSEQFF	TGTGCCAGCAGCCATCGACTAGCGGGGGGCCCGTTGAGGAGGAGTGAGCAGTTCTTC
TRBV2	TRBJ2-7	TRBD1	NA	CASSEALGTGGYEQYF	TGTGCCAGCAGTGAAGCATTGGGGACAGGGGGCTACGAGCAGTACTTC
TRBV19	TRBJ2-2	NA	NA	CASSMILGGSVRELFF	TGTGCCAGTAGTATGATCCTCGGGGGCAGCGTGCGGGAGCTGTTTTTT
TRBV4-1	TRBJ1-2	NA	few	CASSQDRGLGGYTF	TGCGCCAGCAGCCAAGACCGCGGACTCGGGGGCTACACCTTC
TRBV7-8	TRBJ1-2	NA	NA	CASSFAEVQPDGYTF	TGTGCCAGCAGTTTTGCCGAGGTACAGCCGGATGGCTACACCTTC
TRBV4-2	TRBJ1-3	TRBD1	NA	CASSQDGTGGGNTIYF	TGTGCCAGCAGCCAAGATGGGACAGGGGGTGGAAACACCATATATTTT
TRBV6-2/TRBV6-3	TRBJ1-1	NA	NA	CASSYRGQAFF	TGTGCCAGCAGTTACCGGGGCCAAGCTTTCTTT
TRBV18	TRBJ1-5	TRBD1	NA	CASSRRDSDQPQHF	TGTGCCAGCTCACGACGGGACAGCGATCAGCCCCAGCATTTT
TRBV7-9	TRBJ2-3	TRBD2	NA	CASSPYPSASGGTDTQYF	TGTGCCAGCAGCCCATACCCTTCTGCTAGCGGGGGAACAGATACGCAGTATTTT
TRBV9	TRBJ2-3	TRBD2	NA	CASSAGTSGGPATQYF	TGTGCCAGCAGCGCCGGGACTAGCGGGGGACCAGCTACGCAGTATTTT
TRBV3-1/TRBV3-2	TRBJ1-1	NA	NA	CASSQGGAAEAFF	TGTGCCAGCAGCCAAGGGGGGGCGGCTGAAGCTTTCTTT
TRBV6-1	TRBJ1-5	NA	NA	CASSEARRSNQPQHF	TGTGCCAGCAGTGAAGCAAGGAGGTCCAATCAGCCCCAGCATTTT
TRBV6-5	TRBJ1-4	NA	few	CASIESRYEKLFF	TGTGCCAGCATAGAATCTCGGTATGAAAAACTGTTTTTT
TRBV6-5	TRBJ1-6	NA	NA	CASQTGNSPLHF	TGTGCCAGCCAAACAGGGAATTCACCCCTCCACTTT
TRBV7-2	TRBJ1-2	NA	NA	CASSGSGGYYGYTF	TGTGCCAGCAGCGGAAGTGGGGGGTACTATGGCTACACCTTC
TRBV7-8	TRBJ2-5	TRBD2	NA	CASSRWGLAGVEETQYF	TGTGCCAGCAGCCGATGGGGACTAGCGGGGGTAGAGGAGACCCAGTACTTC
TRBV7-2	TRBJ1-2	NA	medium-sized	CASSLDNNYGYTF	TGTGCCAGCAGCTTAGACAATAACTATGGCTACACCTTC
TRBV7-9	TRBJ2-1	TRBD2	NA	CASTPPLAGVSSYNEQFF	TGTGCCAGCACCCCCCCACTAGCGGGGGTGAGCTCCTACAATGAGCAGTTCTTC
TRBV21-1	TRBJ1-5	NA	NA	CASSKKGRVSNQPQHF	TGTGCCAGCAGCAAAAAAGGACGGGTTAGCAATCAGCCCCAGCATTTT
TRBV4-1	TRBJ2-3	NA	once	CASRGTYTDTQYF	TGCGCCAGCAGGGGGACGTACACAGATACGCAGTATTTT
TRBV7-2	TRBJ2-5	NA	NA	CASSLGGRGEETQYF	TGTGCCAGCAGCTTAGGAGGCAGGGGGGAGGAGACCCAGTACTTC
TRBV6-5	TRBJ2-7	NA	NA	CASSSTGSYEQYF	TGTGCCAGCAGTTCCACAGGATCCTACGAGCAGTACTTC
TRBV4-1	TRBJ1-1	NA	NA	CASSRGQTNTEAFF	TGCGCCAGCAGCCGCGGACAGACGAACACTGAAGCTTTCTTT